This TCR beta chain was profiled in a study of blood T cell repertoires in COVID-19. Whole-study context: Researchers got acute and convalescent COVID-19 samples from the United States, Italy and Spain.

Donors were grouped by their self-reported clinical history. The CDR3 is 17 residues long. Germline-derived CDR1 and CDR2 are MNHEY and SMNVEV (reference sequence). J gave up 0 bases and V 5 bases, and 7 bases lay outside the gene matches. As originally analysed: Amplification of reference gene primers provided the estimated nucleated cell counts. TCRdb's copy holds only in-frame clones and misses some; the assay was immunoSEQ multiplex PCR. V and J calls and clone size are copied from that table; D and trimming were computed from the DNA. The table includes 400,000 or so clones, 75% to 90% detected once.

This TCR was recovered from a young man who had recovered from COVID-19. The sample consisted of PBMCs or T cells enriched from blood (not recorded which). The gene calls are TRBV27 and TRBJ2-1, with 10 bases fitting TRBD2. The CDR3 loop is CASSLPASGSSYNEQFF. The CDR3 coding sequence is TGTGCCAGCAGTCTCCCCGCTAGCGGGAGCTCCTACAATGAGCAGTTCTTC.